Listed here are 7 T cell receptor beta chains from one sample, sequenced in a study of shared clonotypes between healthy human individuals. The naive CD8 fraction comprised CD45RO-negative cells positively selected for CCR7 and excluded terminally differentiated effector memory CD45RA+ cells. Sequencing used immunoSEQ multiplex PCR; TCRdb keeps in-frame clones, though not all of them. Among roughly 810,000 clones listed, approximately 96% were seen once. The sample was naive CD8+ T cells sorted from blood. The receptors derive from a man aged 30 to 45 in good health.

The chain recombines TRBV5-5 with TRBJ2-7, with a possible D match to TRBD1 (7 bases). V lost 4 bases and J lost 3, with 11 bases in between. The CDR3 is 13 amino acids. Germline CDR1 reads SGHKS; CDR2 reads YYEKEE (reference sequence). The CDR3 coding sequence is TGTGCCAGCAGCCCTCAGGGGGGCTACGAGCAGTACTTC. This sequence encodes CASSPQGGYEQYF. The complete variable domain, with remaining parts taken from reference TRBV5-5 and TRBJ2-7, reads DAGVTQSPTHLIKTRGQQVTLRCSPISGHKSVSWYQQVLGQGPQFIFQYYEKEERGRGNFPDRFSARQFPNYSSELNVNALLLGDSALYLCASSPQGGYEQYFGPGTRLTVT.

V and J are TRBV7-9 and TRBJ2-5, with D perhaps assigned TRBD1 or TRBD2 (5 bases each). The CDR3 extends over 15 amino acids. Germline V gene lookup returns CDR1 SEHNR and CDR2 FQNEAQ (reference sequence). V was shortened by 0 bases and J by 1 base, with 9 bases between the two germline ends. As DNA, the CDR3 is TGTGCCAGCAGCTTAGCGAGGGGATTCCAAGAGACCCAGTACTTC. Amino acids: CASSLARGFQETQYF.

The gene calls are TRBV4-1 and TRBJ1-4, with 7 bases lining up with TRBD1. This CDR3 has 15 amino acids. Germline-derived CDR1 and CDR2 are MGHRA and YSYEKL. V dropped 5 bases and J dropped 2; count of bases not matched to a gene: 5. The CDR3 sequence: CASSGGQVTNEKLFF. CDR3 nucleotide sequence: TGCGCCAGCAGCGGAGGACAGGTGACTAATGAAAAACTGTTTTTT.

The chain joins TRBV7-9 to TRBJ2-7, with D unclear. The CDR3 length is 14 residues. Trimming cost V 4 bases and J 0 bases, with 10 bases left between them. The germline gives CDR1 SEHNR, CDR2 FQNEAQ (reference sequence). CDR3 sequence reads: CASSSATYSYEQYF. The CDR3 DNA is TGTGCCAGCAGCTCCGCTACCTACTCCTACGAGCAGTACTTC.

The rearrangement joins TRBV2 to TRBJ2-2; D gene ambiguous. The CDR3 has 17 amino acids. The V and J ends lost 4 bases and 0 bases respectively, with 15 bases between them. Per germline, CDR1 SNHLY and CDR2 FYNNEI. CDR3 in amino acids: CASSGAHLAANTGELFF. The CDR3, as DNA: TGTGCCAGCAGTGGGGCCCACTTGGCGGCGAACACCGGGGAGCTGTTTTTT. The entire variable domain, with the rest obtained from reference TRBV2 and TRBJ2-2, is as follows: EPEVTQTPSHQVTQMGQEVILRCVPISNHLYFYWYRQILGQKVEFLVSFYNNEISEKSEIFDDQFSVERPDGSNFTLKIRSTKLEDSAMYFCASSGAHLAANTGELFFGEGSRLTVL.

This chain uses TRBV9 with TRBJ2-5; no clear D. CDR3 size: 14 residues. Trimming removed 3 bases from V and 1 base from J, with 10 bases in between. The germline gives CDR1 SGDLS, CDR2 YYNGEE. The CDR3 loop reads CASSGAELQETQYF. The CDR3 DNA follows: TGTGCCAGCAGCGGGGCGGAACTCCAAGAGACCCAGTACTTC. Supplemented by reference TRBV9 and TRBJ2-5, the full variable domain reads DSGVTQTPKHLITATGQRVTLRCSPRSGDLSVYWYQQSLDQGLQFLIQYYNGEERAKGNILERFSAQQFPDLHSELNLSSLELGDSALYFCASSGAELQETQYFGPGTRLLVL.

The V and J genes are TRBV11-2 and TRBJ2-3; a weak D match, TRBD2 (6 bases). Germline loops: CDR1 SGHAT, CDR2 FQNNGV. V dropped 5 bases and J dropped 1 base, with 22 bases sitting between them. The CDR3 length is 18 residues. In DNA, the CDR3 is TGTGCCAGCAGCATTCATCCAAACGGGAGATGGGGCACAGATACGCAGTATTTT. Translating gives CASSIHPNGRWGTDTQYF.